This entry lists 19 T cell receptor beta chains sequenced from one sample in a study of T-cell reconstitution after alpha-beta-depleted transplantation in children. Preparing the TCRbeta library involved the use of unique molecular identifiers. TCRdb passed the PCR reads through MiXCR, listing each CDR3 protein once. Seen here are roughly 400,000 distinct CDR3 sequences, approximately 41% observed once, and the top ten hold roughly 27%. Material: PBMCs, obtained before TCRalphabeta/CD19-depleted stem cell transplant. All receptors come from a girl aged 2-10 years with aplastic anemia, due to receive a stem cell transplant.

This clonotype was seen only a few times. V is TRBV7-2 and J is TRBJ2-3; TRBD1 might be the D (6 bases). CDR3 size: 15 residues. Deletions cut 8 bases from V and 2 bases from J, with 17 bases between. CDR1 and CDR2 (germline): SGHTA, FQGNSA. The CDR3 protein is CASRKEQGFTDTQYF. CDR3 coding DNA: TGTGCCAGCCGAAAGGAACAGGGCTTCACAGATACGCAGTATTTT.

The CDR3 sequence is CASSLDRMARSSGNTIYF. The DNA of the CDR3 is TGCGCCAGCAGCTTGGATCGTATGGCCCGGAGCTCTGGAAACACCATATATTTT. This rearrangement joins TRBV5-1 to TRBJ1-3; D is undetermined. Germline assignment: CDR1 SGHRS and CDR2 YFSETQ. This CDR3 is built from 18 residues. V was cut by 0 bases and J by 0 bases, with 16 bases left in between. Full variable domain (outside the CDR3, taken from reference TRBV5-1 and TRBJ1-3): KAGVTQTPRYLIKTRGQQVTLSCSPISGHRSVSWYQQTPGQGLQFLFEYFSETQRNKGNFPGRFSGRQFSNSRSEMNVSTLELGDSALYLCASSLDRMARSSGNTIYFGEGSWLTVV.

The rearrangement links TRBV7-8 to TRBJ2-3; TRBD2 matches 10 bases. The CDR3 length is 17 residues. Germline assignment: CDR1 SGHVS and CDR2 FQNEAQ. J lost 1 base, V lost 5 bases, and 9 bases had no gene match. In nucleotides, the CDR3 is TGTGCCAGCAGCCCCGGTAGTAGCGGGGGGCGCACAGATACGCAGTATTTT. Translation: CASSPGSSGGRTDTQYF.

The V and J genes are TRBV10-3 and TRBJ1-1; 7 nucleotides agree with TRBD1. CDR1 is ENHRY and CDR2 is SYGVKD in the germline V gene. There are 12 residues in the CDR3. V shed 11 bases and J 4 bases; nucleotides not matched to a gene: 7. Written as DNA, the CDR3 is TGTGCCGCCGGGACAGTGTCCACTGAAGCTTTCTTT. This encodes CAAGTVSTEAFF.

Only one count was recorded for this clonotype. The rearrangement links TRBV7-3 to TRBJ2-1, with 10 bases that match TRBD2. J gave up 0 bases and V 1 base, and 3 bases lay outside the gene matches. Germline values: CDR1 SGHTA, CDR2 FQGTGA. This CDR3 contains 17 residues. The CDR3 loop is CASSLSGLAASYNEQFF. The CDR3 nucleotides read TGTGCCAGCAGCTTAAGCGGACTAGCGGCCTCCTACAATGAGCAGTTCTTC.

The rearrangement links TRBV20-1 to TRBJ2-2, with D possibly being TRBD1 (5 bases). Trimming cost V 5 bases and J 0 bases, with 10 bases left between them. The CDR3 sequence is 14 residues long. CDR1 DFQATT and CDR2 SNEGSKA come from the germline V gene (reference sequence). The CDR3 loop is CSAGRATNTGELFF. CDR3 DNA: TGCAGTGCTGGCAGGGCGACGAACACCGGGGAGCTGTTTTTT.

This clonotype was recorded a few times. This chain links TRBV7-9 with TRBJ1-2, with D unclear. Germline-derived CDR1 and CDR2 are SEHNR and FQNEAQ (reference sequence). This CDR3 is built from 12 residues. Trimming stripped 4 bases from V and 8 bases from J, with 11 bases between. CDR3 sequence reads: CASSSRSGGYTF. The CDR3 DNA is TGTGCCAGCAGCTCCCGGAGCGGCGGCTACACCTTC. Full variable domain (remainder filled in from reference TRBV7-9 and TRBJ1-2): DTGVSQNPRHKITKRGQNVTFRCDPISEHNRLYWYRQTLGQGPEFLTYFQNEAQLEKSRLLSDRFSAERPKGSFSTLEIQRTEQGDSAMYLCASSSRSGGYTFGSGTRLTVV.

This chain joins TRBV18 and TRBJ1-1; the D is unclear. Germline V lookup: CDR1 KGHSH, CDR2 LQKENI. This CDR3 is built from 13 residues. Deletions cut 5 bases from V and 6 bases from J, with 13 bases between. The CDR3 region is CASSEGLEAEAFF. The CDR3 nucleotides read TGTGCCAGCTCAGAAGGGTTGGAGGCTGAAGCTTTCTTT.

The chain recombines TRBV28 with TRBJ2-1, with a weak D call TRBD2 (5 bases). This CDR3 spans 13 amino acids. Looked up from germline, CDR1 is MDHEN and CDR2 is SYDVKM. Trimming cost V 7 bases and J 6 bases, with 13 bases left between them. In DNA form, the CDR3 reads TGTGCCAGCACCCTCAACCGGGGCAATGAGCAGTTCTTC. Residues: CASTLNRGNEQFF. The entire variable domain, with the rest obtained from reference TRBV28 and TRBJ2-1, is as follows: DVKVTQSSRYLVKRTGEKVFLECVQDMDHENMFWYRQDPGLGLRLIYFSYDVKMKEKGDIPEGYSVSREKKERFSLILESASTNQTSMYLCASTLNRGNEQFFGPGTRLTVL.

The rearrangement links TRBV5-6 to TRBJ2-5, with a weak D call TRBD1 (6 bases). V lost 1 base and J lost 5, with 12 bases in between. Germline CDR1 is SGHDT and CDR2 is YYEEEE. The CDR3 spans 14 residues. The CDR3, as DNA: TGTGCCAGCAGCTTGCCCCAGGGGTTGGAGACCCAGTACTTC. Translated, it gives CASSLPQGLETQYF. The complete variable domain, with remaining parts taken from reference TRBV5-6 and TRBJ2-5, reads DAGVTQSPTHLIKTRGQQVTLRCSPKSGHDTVSWYQQALGQGPQFIFQYYEEEERQRGNFPDRFSGHQFPNYSSELNVNALLLGDSALYLCASSLPQGLETQYFGPGTRLLVL.

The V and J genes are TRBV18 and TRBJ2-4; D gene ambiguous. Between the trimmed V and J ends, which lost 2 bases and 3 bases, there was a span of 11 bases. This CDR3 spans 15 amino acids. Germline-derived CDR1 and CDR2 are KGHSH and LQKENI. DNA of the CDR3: TGTGCCAGCTCACCATCGGTGGGGTTCAAAAACATTCAGTACTTC. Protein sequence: CASSPSVGFKNIQYF.

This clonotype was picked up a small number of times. In DNA, the CDR3 is TGCAGTGCCTTACGAGGGACTAGCGGCTACAATGAGCAGTTCTTC. Translated: CSALRGTSGYNEQFF. The chain joins TRBV20-1 to TRBJ2-1; 11 positions match TRBD2. Germline V gene sequence: CDR1 DFQATT, CDR2 SNEGSKA (reference sequence). V was pared by 6 bases and J by 3 bases, with 7 bases of the junction left unmatched. The CDR3 spans 15 residues.

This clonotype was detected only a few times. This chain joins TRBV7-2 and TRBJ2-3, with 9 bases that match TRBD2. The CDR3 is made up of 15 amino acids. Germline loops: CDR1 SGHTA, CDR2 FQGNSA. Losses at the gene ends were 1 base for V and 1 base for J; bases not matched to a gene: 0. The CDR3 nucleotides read TGTGCCAGCAGCTTAGAGCGGGGGGGCACAGATACGCAGTATTTT. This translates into CASSLERGGTDTQYF.

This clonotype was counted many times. The CDR3 spells CASSEAGRNQPQHF. The CDR3 DNA reads as TGTGCCAGCAGCGAAGCAGGGAGGAATCAGCCCCAGCATTTT. The chain uses TRBV11-2 and TRBJ1-5; D might be TRBD1 (5 bases). CDR1 is SGHAT, CDR2 FQNNGV, per germline. Deletions cut 5 bases from V and 4 bases from J, with 12 bases between. The CDR3 is 14 amino acids.

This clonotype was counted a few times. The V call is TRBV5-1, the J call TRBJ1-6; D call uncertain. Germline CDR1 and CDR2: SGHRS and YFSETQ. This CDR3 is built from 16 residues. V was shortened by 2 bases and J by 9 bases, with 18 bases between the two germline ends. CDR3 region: CASSFGVRGGSSPLHF. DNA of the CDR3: TGCGCCAGCAGCTTCGGGGTGCGGGGAGGAAGTTCACCCCTCCACTTT.

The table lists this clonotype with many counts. The chain's CDR3 is CASSLGLPYEQYF. CDR3 DNA sequence: TGCGCCAGCAGCTTGGGGCTCCCCTACGAGCAGTACTTC. The chain joins TRBV5-1 to TRBJ2-7; D ambiguous. This CDR3 spans 13 amino acids. V was shortened by 0 bases and J by 2 bases, with 6 bases between the two germline ends. The germline CDR1 and CDR2 sequences are SGHRS and YFSETQ.

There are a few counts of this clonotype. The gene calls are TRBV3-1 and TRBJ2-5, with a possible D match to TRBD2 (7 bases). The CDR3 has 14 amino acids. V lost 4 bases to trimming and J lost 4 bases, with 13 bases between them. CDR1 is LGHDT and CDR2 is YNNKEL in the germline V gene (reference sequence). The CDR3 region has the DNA TGTGCCAGCAGCCCCGGAAGGGGGGGAGAGACCCAGTACTTC. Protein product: CASSPGRGGETQYF.

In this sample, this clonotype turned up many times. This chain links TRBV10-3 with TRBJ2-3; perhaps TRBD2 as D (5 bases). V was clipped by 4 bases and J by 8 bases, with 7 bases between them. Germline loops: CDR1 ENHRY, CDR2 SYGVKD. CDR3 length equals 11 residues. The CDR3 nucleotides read TGTGCCATCAGTGCCGGAGGTACGCAGTATTTT. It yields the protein CAISAGGTQYF.

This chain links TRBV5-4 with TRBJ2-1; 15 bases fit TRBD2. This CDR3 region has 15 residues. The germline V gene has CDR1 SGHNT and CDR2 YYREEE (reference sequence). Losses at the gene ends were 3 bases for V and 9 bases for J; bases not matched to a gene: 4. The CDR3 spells CASSSGTSGRSEQFF. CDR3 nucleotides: TGTGCCAGCAGCTCTGGGACTAGCGGGAGGAGTGAGCAGTTCTTC.